This TCR beta chain was observed in a study of a mutant IDH1 vaccine in newly diagnosed glioma. Points from the study as a whole: Apparently unrelated to pseudoprogression were changes in the top peripheral T cell clonotypes.

Trimming removed 3 bases from V and 4 bases from J; junction bases left unmatched: 6. This CDR3 is 15 amino acids long. Germline V gives CDR1 LNHDA, CDR2 SQIVND (reference sequence). The assay was immunoSEQ multiplex PCR, and TCRdb's table has in-frame clones only and misses some. The table lists approximately 70,000 clones, around 79% of them singletons. Time point: baseline, week 1 (first vaccination visit). Stated treatment: pre-vaccination baseline after standard-of-care therapy. A note on this clone: What it recognizes is unknown.

The sequence was obtained from a man aged 50-59 years with glioma. The source material was PBMCs, sampled from a glioma patient treated with radiotherapy, temozolomide or both. V and J are TRBV19 and TRBJ1-3, with 7 bases lining up with TRBD1. The CDR3 coding sequence is TGTGCCAGTAGTATCCACAGGGGTTACGGAAACACCATATATTTT. Amino acid sequence: CASSIHRGYGNTIYF. The complete variable domain, with remaining parts taken from reference TRBV19 and TRBJ1-3, reads DGGITQSPKYLFRKEGQNVTLSCEQNLNHDAMYWYRQDPGQGLRLIYYSQIVNDFQKGDIAEGYSVSREKKESFPLTVTSAQKNPTAFYLCASSIHRGYGNTIYFGEGSWLTVV.